Below, 30 T cell receptor beta chains from the same sample are listed, as sequenced in a study of patients and donors after allogeneic stem cell transplantation. TCRdb re-called the RT-PCR reads with MiXCR, one entry per CDR3 protein. The data show approximately 200,000 distinct CDR3 sequences, with roughly two fifths seen just once and less than 40% held by the top ten. The sample taken for sequencing was blood, either unsorted or a sorted T cell fraction (not recorded which). All receptors derive from a human donor who was either an allogeneic HSCT recipient or a stem cell or donor lymphocyte infusion donor (not recorded which). It is not recorded whose cells these are; they may come from a transplant donor.

V gene TRBV7-9 combines with J gene TRBJ1-2; D gene uncertain. CDR3 size: 12 residues. CDR1 is SEHNR, CDR2 FQNEAQ, per germline (reference sequence). Trimming left V 2 bases short and J 6 bases short, with 7 bases between. The CDR3 spells CASSLSDNGYTF. CDR3 DNA sequence: TGTGCCAGCAGCTTATCAGACAATGGCTACACCTTC.

The J gene is TRBJ2-1, the V gene TRBV28, with TRBD1 matching 9 bases. The CDR3 is 15 residues long. J gave up 6 bases and V 5 bases, and 8 bases lay outside the gene matches. Germline CDR1 reads MDHEN; CDR2 reads SYDVKM. The CDR3 protein is CASSPPGTGINEQFF. In nucleotides, the CDR3 is TGTGCCAGCAGTCCTCCCGGGACAGGGATCAATGAGCAGTTCTTC.

The chain is built from TRBV6-5 and TRBJ1-1; D is undetermined. The germline V gene encodes CDR1 MNHEY and CDR2 SVGAGI. CDR3 length: 14 amino acids. V dropped 4 bases and J dropped 0 bases, with 9 bases sitting between them. This chain's CDR3 is CASSSSGMNTEAFF. CDR3 nucleotide sequence: TGTGCCAGCAGTTCGTCAGGTATGAACACTGAAGCTTTCTTT.

The gene calls are TRBV5-1 and TRBJ2-1, with TRBD2 as a possible D gene (6 bases). V was shortened by 5 bases and J by 9 bases, with 15 bases between the two germline ends. This CDR3 comprises 13 residues. From germline, CDR1 is SGHRS and CDR2 YFSETQ. The CDR3 here is CASRRLVGGEQFF. CDR3 coding DNA: TGCGCCAGCAGGCGACTAGTTGGGGGTGAGCAGTTCTTC.

DNA of the CDR3: TGTGCCAGCAGAGGGGGCCCCCTTGGCTACACCTTC. It codes for CASRGGPLGYTF. The V gene is TRBV28, the J gene TRBJ1-2, with 7 bases identical to TRBD1. The CDR3 length is 12 residues. Trimming at V came to 6 bases and at J to 7 bases, leaving 5 bases not matched to a gene. Germline lookup yields CDR1 MDHEN and CDR2 SYDVKM.

There are a few counts of this clonotype. The chain couples TRBV27 to TRBJ1-1; a weak D match, TRBD1 (6 bases). CDR1 is MNHEY, CDR2 SMNVEV, per germline (reference sequence). Between the trimmed V and J ends, which lost 5 bases and 5 bases, there was a span of 18 bases. CDR3 length: 15 residues. Here the CDR3 DNA reads TGTGCCAGCAGTCTAGCGTTGGGGGGGCGGACTGAAGCTTTCTTT. Translation: CASSLALGGRTEAFF.

This clonotype has just a few counts. The chain combines TRBV10-3 with TRBJ1-1, with D possibly matching TRBD1 (6 bases). The V gene lost 0 bases and the J gene lost 1 base, with 12 bases spanning the gap. The CDR3 length is 16 residues. The germline CDR1 and CDR2 sequences are ENHRY and SYGVKD. The CDR3 nucleotides are TGTGCCATCAGTGAGTCGACAGGTCCCACGAACACTGAAGCTTTCTTT. Protein product: CAISESTGPTNTEAFF.

This sequence joins TRBV29-1 and TRBJ1-1, with D possibly being TRBD1 (5 bases). The germline gives CDR1 SQVTM, CDR2 ANQGSEA. Trimming took off 0 bases at V and 11 bases at J, with 16 bases between the two ends. This CDR3 region has 13 residues. CDR3 in amino acids: CSVEDLGLLGAFF. DNA for the CDR3: TGCAGCGTTGAAGATCTGGGGCTCCTCGGGGCTTTCTTT.

On this clonotype itself: Relative to the germline gene, one junction end is altered; a read error may explain this. CDR3 nucleotide sequence: TGCAGCGTGAACAGGGGGCCGAACTCCGGGGAGCTGTTTTTT. It codes for CSVNRGPNSGELFF. This chain joins TRBV29-1 and TRBJ2-2, with TRBD1 matching over 9 bases. Germline values: CDR1 SQVTM, CDR2 ANQGSEA. The CDR3 extends over 14 amino acids.

Only a few counts were recorded for this clonotype. The gene calls are TRBV5-1 and TRBJ2-5; D not resolved. Trimming stripped 5 bases from V and 2 bases from J, with 13 bases between. The CDR3 spans 14 residues. Per the germline V gene, CDR1 is SGHRS and CDR2 is YFSETQ. The CDR3 loop is CASRMGGIQETQYF. CDR3 DNA sequence: TGCGCCAGCAGGATGGGCGGAATTCAAGAGACCCAGTACTTC.

This chain links TRBV12-3 or TRBV12-4 with TRBJ2-5; 9 bases agree with TRBD1. This CDR3 is 18 amino acids long. After removal of 4 bases from V and 0 bases from J, the junction contained 12 bases not matched to a gene. CDR3 nucleotide sequence: TGTGCCAGCAGTTCTCTCACGGGACAGGGTACCAACCAAGAGACCCAGTACTTC. Translated: CASSSLTGQGTNQETQYF.

The count of this clonotype is one. The rearrangement joins TRBV5-5 to TRBJ2-2; no clear D. Trimming removed 3 bases from V and 0 bases from J, with 9 bases in between. The germline V gene has CDR1 SGHKS and CDR2 YYEKEE (reference sequence). The CDR3 loop spans 15 amino acids. The CDR3 loop reads CASSSDGSNTGELFF. The DNA of the CDR3 is TGTGCCAGCAGCTCTGACGGATCGAACACCGGGGAGCTGTTTTTT.

This clonotype was detected only a few times. This chain uses TRBV7-2 with TRBJ1-3; D remains unclear. V lost 1 base and J lost 0, with 13 bases in between. This CDR3 has 17 residues. CDR1 is SGHTA and CDR2 is FQGNSA in the germline V gene. DNA of the CDR3: TGTGCCAGCAGCTTAGGTAGAATTGGAATCTCTGGAAACACCATATATTTT. Protein sequence: CASSLGRIGISGNTIYF.

This clonotype was detected a few times. The chain recombines TRBV9 with TRBJ1-6, with TRBD1 as a possible D gene (5 bases). The V gene's germline CDR1 is SGDLS and CDR2 YYNGEE. The CDR3 runs 15 residues. The V and J ends lost 0 bases and 4 bases respectively, with 8 bases between them. This CDR3 reads CASSVAGTYNSPLHF. CDR3 nucleotides: TGTGCCAGCAGCGTAGCGGGGACTTATAATTCACCCCTCCACTTT. The full variable domain, completed using reference TRBV9 and TRBJ1-6, is DSGVTQTPKHLITATGQRVTLRCSPRSGDLSVYWYQQSLDQGLQFLIQYYNGEERAKGNILERFSAQQFPDLHSELNLSSLELGDSALYFCASSVAGTYNSPLHFGNGTRLTVT.

The chain links TRBV15 to TRBJ2-5; D gene ambiguous. Germline loops: CDR1 LNHNV, CDR2 YYDKDF (reference sequence). Trimming stripped 5 bases from V and 3 bases from J, with 16 bases between. The CDR3 is made up of 15 amino acids. The CDR3 bases are TGTGCCACCAGCCTAATAGGGCGGCCCGAAGAGACCCAGTACTTC. This gives the protein CATSLIGRPEETQYF.

The chain uses TRBV4-3 and TRBJ2-1; D remains unclear. Germline-derived CDR1 and CDR2 are LGHNA and YSLEER. CDR3 size: 14 residues. The germline V and J ends were trimmed by 3 bases and 8 bases, with 14 bases remaining between them. The CDR3 protein is CASSQVVGFDEQFF. The CDR3 DNA reads as TGCGCCAGCAGCCAGGTGGTAGGTTTTGATGAGCAGTTCTTC.

In its sample, this clonotype was seen a few times. V gene TRBV5-1 combines with J gene TRBJ2-1; TRBD2 matches at 10 bases. Trimming took 1 base from V and 4 from J; bases not matched to a gene: 5. Germline assignment: CDR1 SGHRS and CDR2 YFSETQ. The CDR3 length is 16 residues. CDR3 in DNA: TGCGCCAGCAGCTTGCTTACTAGCGGGACGTACAATGAGCAGTTCTTC. Residues: CASSLLTSGTYNEQFF.

This clonotype was seen just once. In nucleotides, the CDR3 is TGTGCCAGCAGTCTGATTAACTACGAGCAGTACTTC. Encoded protein: CASSLINYEQYF. The chain has TRBV28 and TRBJ2-7; D uncertain. The ends were cut back, 5 bases at V and 3 bases at J, with 8 bases in the middle. Germline values: CDR1 MDHEN, CDR2 SYDVKM. There are 12 residues in the CDR3. Together with reference TRBV28 and TRBJ2-7, the CDR3 gives the full variable domain: DVKVTQSSRYLVKRTGEKVFLECVQDMDHENMFWYRQDPGLGLRLIYFSYDVKMKEKGDIPEGYSVSREKKERFSLILESASTNQTSMYLCASSLINYEQYFGPGTRLTVT.

This rearrangement joins TRBV29-1 to TRBJ2-7; a weak D match, TRBD1 (7 bases). This CDR3 region has 15 residues. V lost 6 bases to trimming and J lost 1 base, with 19 bases between them. The germline V gene encodes CDR1 SQVTM and CDR2 ANQGSEA. CDR3 sequence (DNA): TGCAGCGTGGTTGCGACAGGGACTGGATCCTACGAGCAGTACTTC. Translating it yields CSVVATGTGSYEQYF.

This clonotype has a handful of counts. The chain recombines TRBV4-2 with TRBJ2-2; D remains ambiguous. This CDR3 spans 15 amino acids. Germline loops: CDR1 LGHNA, CDR2 YNFKEQ. Deletions cut 0 bases from V and 2 bases from J, with 7 bases between. The DNA of the CDR3 is TGTGCCAGCAGCCAAGATGTACGAAACACCGGGGAGCTGTTTTTT. Protein sequence: CASSQDVRNTGELFF.

The rearrangement links TRBV12-3 or TRBV12-4 to TRBJ1-2; 9 bases align to TRBD1. This CDR3 spans 15 amino acids. V shed 6 bases and J 7 bases; nucleotides not matched to a gene: 12. The CDR3: CASRSPAGTGSGYTF. The CDR3 DNA sequence: TGTGCCAGCAGATCCCCCGCCGGGACAGGGAGTGGCTACACCTTC.

The V and J genes are TRBV29-1 and TRBJ1-4; TRBD1 might be the D (5 bases). Between the trimmed V and J ends, which lost 6 bases and 8 bases, there was a span of 13 bases. Germline V CDR1 and CDR2: SQVTM, ANQGSEA. This CDR3 has 12 residues. CDR3 nucleotide sequence: TGCAGCGTCCGACCGGGGCCCGAAAAACTGTTTTTT. Translation gives CSVRPGPEKLFF. The full variable domain, completed using reference TRBV29-1 and TRBJ1-4, is SAVISQKPSRDICQRGTSLTIQCQVDSQVTMMFWYRQQPGQSLTLIATANQGSEATYESGFVIDKFPISRPNLTFSTLTVSNMSPEDSSIYLCSVRPGPEKLFFGSGTQLSVL.

V gene TRBV7-2 combines with J gene TRBJ2-1; 7 bases fit TRBD2. The length of the CDR3 is 14 residues. Germline CDR1 reads SGHTA; CDR2 reads FQGNSA. The V segment lost 1 base and the J segment 8 bases; nucleotides outside the gene matches: 5. The CDR3 loop reads CASSLGGTKYEQFF. Written as DNA, the CDR3 is TGTGCCAGCAGCTTAGGAGGGACTAAATATGAGCAGTTCTTC.

This clonotype was counted only a few times. V and J are TRBV6-2 or TRBV6-3 and TRBJ2-5; D might be TRBD2 (6 bases). Germline assignment: CDR1 MNHEY and CDR2 SVGEGT. V lost 2 bases and J lost 6, with 16 bases in between. The CDR3 has 15 residues. This CDR3 is CASSYPREASKTQYF. CDR3 coding DNA: TGTGCCAGCAGTTACCCGAGGGAGGCCTCGAAGACCCAGTACTTC.

This clonotype was observed a handful of times. V and J are TRBV12-5 and TRBJ2-1; no clear D gene. The CDR3 is 12 residues long. Germline CDR1 reads LGHNT; CDR2 reads FRNRAP. Trimming took off 6 bases at V and 15 bases at J, with 18 bases between the two ends. The CDR3 loop reads CASGSDNRPGFF. The CDR3, as DNA: TGTGCTAGTGGCTCCGACAATCGGCCTGGGTTCTTC.

V is TRBV7-9 and J is TRBJ1-2; D gene ambiguous. V was shortened by 1 base and J by 1 base, with 13 bases between the two germline ends. In germline, CDR1 is SEHNR, CDR2 FQNEAQ (reference sequence). CDR3 size: 16 residues. The CDR3 protein is CASSLDLPGLNYGYTF. In DNA, the CDR3 is TGTGCCAGCAGCTTAGATCTTCCAGGCCTTAACTATGGCTACACCTTC.

The rearrangement joins TRBV6-2 or TRBV6-3 to TRBJ1-5; D unclear. Germline V lookup: CDR1 MNHEY, CDR2 SVGEGT. The CDR3 loop spans 12 amino acids. The V gene lost 7 bases and the J gene lost 6 bases, with 10 bases spanning the gap. Here the CDR3 DNA reads TGTGCCAGCACCACTGTTGGTCAGCCCCAGCATTTT. Encoded protein: CASTTVGQPQHF.

The chain is built from TRBV4-2 and TRBJ1-3; tentative D call: TRBD1 (6 bases). In germline, CDR1 is LGHNA, CDR2 YNFKEQ. Trimming removed 1 base from V and 0 bases from J, with 10 bases in between. This CDR3 spans 16 amino acids. Written as DNA, the CDR3 is TGTGCCAGCAGCCAAGCCGGACAGACCTCTGGAAACACCATATATTTT. As protein: CASSQAGQTSGNTIYF.

This clonotype has more than one count but fewer than ten. The rearrangement joins TRBV12-3 or TRBV12-4 to TRBJ1-2, with 9 bases lining up with TRBD1. This CDR3 has 17 amino acids. V shed 6 bases, J shed 0 bases, and the junction held 11 bases outside the gene matches. The CDR3 DNA reads TGTGCCAGCAGAGCACCGGGACAGGGAAATACTAACTATGGCTACACCTTC. Amino acids: CASRAPGQGNTNYGYTF.

CDR3 loop: CSARDQWVDTEAFF. The CDR3 nucleotides are TGCAGTGCTAGAGATCAATGGGTAGACACTGAAGCTTTCTTT. The J gene is TRBJ1-1, the V gene TRBV20-1; the D is unclear. The germline V and J ends were trimmed by 0 bases and 3 bases, with 11 bases remaining between them. CDR1 and CDR2 from the germline V gene are DFQATT and SNEGSKA (reference sequence). The CDR3 runs to 14 residues.